Reported below is one T cell receptor (beta chain). The clone's antigen remains unknown. The record has no base qualities; no much larger clone is one base away. Donors were healthy HIV-negative adults with no recently reported acute infections or vaccinations. Only Caucasian adults living in Nashville, Tennessee, USA were represented among the donors. CD4+ T cells were enriched by magnetic negative selection, after which naive cells were positively selected on CD45RA and the negative fraction was taken as the memory subset. Blood was collected by leukapheresis, and PBMCs were isolated by Ficoll-Histopaque density gradient centrifugation and then cryopreserved in liquid nitrogen vapor phase. Analytical flow cytometry was used to check the purity and quantity of every magnetically sorted T cell population. Genomic DNA was isolated from every sorted fraction and measured by UV absorbance on a Nanodrop 2000c.

Using the deep immunoSEQ assay, multiplex PCR amplified TCR CDR3 regions from genomic DNA. For each cell subset, the extracted genomic DNA was distributed evenly across all wells of several immunoSEQ 96-well plates, and each plate served as one replicate. For sorted subsets, about 200 ng genomic DNA, equal to 30,000 or so T cell genomes, was loaded into each replicate PCR. The purified libraries were quantified using a Qubit 3.0 fluorometer, sized with a Bioanalyzer 2100, and then quantified again using the KAPA Library Quantification kit. Each immunoSEQ 96-well plate was sequenced on its own single-read 150-cycle Illumina NextSeq 550 flow cell. Per the authors' processing: Because only junctional sequences without quality scores were contained in the immunoSEQ output, filtering matching that applied to full-length reads could not be performed. To assign V/J genes and CDR3, sequences were annotated using PyIR, a Python wrapper for IgBLAST v1.9, with IMGT germline references. Reads with weak V/J assignments (E-value above 1e-6), missing CDR3, stop codons, out-of-frame junctions, or ambiguous translated residues were removed. V3J clonotypes were defined by identical inferred V gene, J gene, and CDR3 amino acid sequence. Percentage overlap between repertoires was calculated by dividing the number of shared unique clonotypes by the size of the smaller repertoire. Repertoire richness was assessed with RTK rarefaction, the Chao1 estimator, and Recon v2.1 estimates of unobserved clonotypes. Generation probabilities for all TCRbeta clonotypes obtained by the gDNA method from a handful of donors were computed using OLGA. As stored in TCRdb, this immuneACCESS dataset retains in-frame rearrangements with V and J assigned. A fraction of the clones does not appear; measured against another copy, unresolved V genes explain less than half of the discrepancy, and the remainder lacks a known reason. From that table come the V and J calls and clone size; the DNA was used to work out D and trimming. The table for this sample lists about a million clones; around 80% of them were counted only once. The biggest ten clones account for about 1.5% of the sample.

The cysteine opens and the phenylalanine closes a CDR3 of 14 amino acids. Left in the record is the CDR3 DNA by itself, 42 bases read in frame from the first base. The germline V gene supplies CDR1 SGHAT and CDR2 FQNNGV. V is clipped by 2 bases and J by 3 bases, and the sequence between their germline boundaries is 10 bases long. The sample belongs to a study of shared clonotypes between healthy human individuals (dated by TCRdb to about 2020). For context, the study as a whole: The cohort included three men and a couple of women between 18 and 49 years of age. Each donor's leukapheresis produced roughly between roughly 0.94 and 9.5 billion PBMCs. For each donor, three plates each were used for CD4 naive and CD4 memory, two plates were used for CD8 naive, and one plate was used for CD8 memory. To estimate repertoire size and how much clonotype sharing occurs between individuals, the study deeply sequenced the blood TCR repertoires of five healthy adults. Libraries were prepared and TCR repertoires were sequenced by different laboratories using diverse techniques, in order to increase sequencing depth and limit assay-specific biases.

Overall results and qualifications from the work: When a few donors were compared, the shared fraction of clonotypes was about 5.2% for naive CD4, around 4% for naive CD8, 2% to 2.5% for memory CD4, and under 0.5% for memory CD8. Clonotypes shared by all four sorted-subset donors showed higher generation probabilities than non-shared clonotypes. Naive subsets generally had larger estimated clonotype richness than memory subsets. Sampling was limited to blood, and TCR repertoires in tissue likely differ from TCR repertoires in blood. Rarefaction of sorted-subset datasets indicated incomplete sequencing despite the large sequencing depth. Because the study included only a small number of donors, the genetic and exposure-history diversity represented was limited. Based on pairwise subsampling, the degree of clonotype sharing among donors was expected to be affected by sequencing depth.

The source of this sequence is a man aged 18 to 29 in good health. Here the chain combines TRBV11-2 and TRBJ1-2; the D gene cannot be resolved reliably. Sequenced: memory CD4+ T cells sorted from blood. The sample's cell subset or site label is to be understood as: CD45RA-negative fraction. The nucleotide sequence reads as follows: TGTGCCAGCAGCTTAAATCGGGTAGACTATGGCTACACCTTC. The translation is CASSLNRVDYGYTF.